Each of the 13 T cell receptor beta chains below was sequenced from the same sample in a study of blood T cell repertoires in COVID-19. This table comes from immunoSEQ multiplex PCR, and its TCRdb copy is limited to in-frame clones, with some not included. The data contain some 210,000 clones, 80% to 90% of them singletons. Input material: peripheral blood. These receptors were obtained from a human donor in a cohort sampled during active COVID-19.

V gene TRBV9 combines with J gene TRBJ1-4, with D perhaps TRBD1 (5 bases). The CDR3 contains 14 residues. Germline-derived CDR1 and CDR2 are SGDLS and YYNGEE. V dropped 2 bases and J dropped 8 bases, with 13 bases sitting between them. This CDR3 is CASSVDTLGEKLFF. The DNA for the CDR3 is TGTGCCAGCAGCGTGGACACCCTCGGGGAAAAACTGTTTTTT. Full variable domain (remainder filled in from reference TRBV9 and TRBJ1-4): DSGVTQTPKHLITATGQRVTLRCSPRSGDLSVYWYQQSLDQGLQFLIQYYNGEERAKGNILERFSAQQFPDLHSELNLSSLELGDSALYFCASSVDTLGEKLFFGSGTQLSVL.

The table lists this clone with a few counts. V usage is TRBV29-1 and J usage is TRBJ2-2, with D possibly matching TRBD2 (6 bases). Germline V CDR1 and CDR2: SQVTM, ANQGSEA. This CDR3 is 13 amino acids long. Trimming left V 5 bases short and J 5 bases short, with 12 bases between. Here the CDR3 DNA reads TGCAGCGTTTCGCAGGGAGGAACCGGGGAGCTGTTTTTT. Protein: CSVSQGGTGELFF.

V and J are TRBV5-1 and TRBJ2-5, with D perhaps TRBD2 (5 bases). From germline, CDR1 is SGHRS and CDR2 YFSETQ. Between the trimmed V and J ends, which lost 10 bases and 5 bases, there was a span of 24 bases. The length of the CDR3 is 15 residues. The CDR3 DNA follows: TGCGCCTCCTATCCGGCGGGTCGGGTTGATGAGACCCAGTACTTC. Its translation is CASYPAGRVDETQYF.

The rearrangement links TRBV10-2 to TRBJ1-1; 7 bases fit TRBD1. J was trimmed by 6 bases and V by 8 bases; bases with no gene match: 9. The CDR3 extends over 13 amino acids. CDR1 WSHSY and CDR2 SAAADI come from the germline V gene. CDR3 in amino acids: CASLTGAGPEAFF. The CDR3 DNA reads as TGCGCCAGCCTCACAGGGGCGGGACCTGAAGCTTTCTTT.

J is TRBJ2-2 and V is TRBV19; 7 nucleotides align to TRBD1. CDR1 and CDR2 from the germline V gene are LNHDA and SQIVND (reference sequence). The junction had 3 bases not matched to a gene; V was cut back by 5 bases and J by 0 bases. The CDR3 runs to 15 residues. The CDR3: CASSAGTANTGELFF. In DNA form, the CDR3 reads TGTGCCAGTAGTGCCGGGACAGCGAACACCGGGGAGCTGTTTTTT.

The V and J genes are TRBV5-1 and TRBJ2-1; tentative D call: TRBD2 (5 bases). This CDR3 has 14 amino acids. V was shortened by 3 bases and J by 0 bases, with 7 bases between the two germline ends. Germline CDR1 and CDR2: SGHRS and YFSETQ. CDR3 sequence: CASSSGSSYNEQFF. The CDR3 DNA reads as TGCGCCAGCAGCTCTGGGAGCTCCTACAATGAGCAGTTCTTC.

The chain employs TRBV5-1 and TRBJ2-5, with TRBD2 as a possible D gene (6 bases). V shed 0 bases and J shed 5 bases, with 11 bases lying between them. This CDR3 comprises 14 residues. Looked up from germline, CDR1 is SGHRS and CDR2 is YFSETQ. The CDR3 DNA reads as TGCGCCAGCAGCTTGGGGGGACTCCTGGAGACCCAGTACTTC. This codes for CASSLGGLLETQYF.

The sample holds one count of this clone. This chain uses TRBV25-1 with TRBJ1-2, with no clear D. Germline CDR1 reads MGHDK; CDR2 reads SYGVNS. V dropped 2 bases and J dropped 6 bases, with 19 bases sitting between them. The CDR3 is made up of 16 amino acids. This chain's CDR3 is CASSEREWSGFNGYTF. The CDR3, as DNA: TGTGCCAGCAGTGAACGGGAATGGAGCGGATTTAATGGCTACACCTTC.

This clone was picked up one time. CDR3 coding DNA: TGTGCCAGCAGCCAAGGGACTAGCAACGCGCAGTATTTT. Its translation: CASSQGTSNAQYF. The chain has TRBV3-1 (or the pseudogene TRBV3-2) and TRBJ2-3; 8 nucleotides line up with TRBD2. The CDR3 extends over 13 amino acids. V shed 1 base, J shed 10 bases, and the junction held 4 bases outside the gene matches. Germline values: CDR1 LGHDT, CDR2 YNNKEL (reference sequence).

V usage is TRBV7-9 and J usage is TRBJ2-2; TRBD1 matches at 9 bases. Germline values: CDR1 SEHNR, CDR2 FQNEAQ (reference sequence). CDR3 length: 17 residues. The V segment lost 6 bases and the J segment 4 bases; nucleotides outside the gene matches: 12. The CDR3 coding sequence is TGTGCCAGCAGTTCGACACACGGGACAGGGTCCACCGGGGAGCTGTTTTTT. It codes for CASSSTHGTGSTGELFF.

The chain joins TRBV7-8 to TRBJ2-7; weak D call: TRBD1 (6 bases). The CDR3 consists of 17 residues. Germline V gene sequence: CDR1 SGHVS, CDR2 FQNEAQ. V lost 3 bases and J 3 bases, leaving 21 bases between the germline ends. Here the CDR3 DNA reads TGTGCCAGCAGCTTCAGACGGCTTCAGGGGTCCCGCTACGAGCAGTACTTC. Translating it yields CASSFRRLQGSRYEQYF.

The chain employs TRBV20-1 and TRBJ2-3, with TRBD2 matching 11 bases. The length of the CDR3 is 17 residues. Germline CDR1 is DFQATT and CDR2 is SNEGSKA (reference sequence). With 3 bases clipped from V and 0 bases from J, the junction kept 8 bases outside the gene matches. This chain's CDR3 is CSASLAGGPVSTDTQYF. CDR3 nucleotide sequence: TGCAGTGCTAGTTTAGCGGGGGGGCCTGTTAGCACAGATACGCAGTATTTT.

The chain recombines TRBV11-2 with TRBJ1-2; TRBD1 is a possible D gene (5 bases). There are 14 residues in the CDR3. Germline-derived CDR1 and CDR2 are SGHAT and FQNNGV. V lost 1 base to trimming and J lost 5 bases, with 11 bases between them. In DNA, the CDR3 is TGTGCCAGCAGCTTAGGACAGCAAATTTATGGCTACACCTTC. Translated, it gives CASSLGQQIYGYTF.